This TCR beta chain was sequenced for a study of early T cells in non-severe SARS-CoV-2 infection. The germline CDR1 and CDR2 sequences are DFQATT and SNEGSKA (reference sequence). The length of the CDR3 is 13 residues. With V trimmed by 6 bases and J by 1 base, 2 bases remained unmatched. TCRdb independently ran MiXCR on the 5' RACE reads; one entry per CDR3 protein. The sample includes 80,000 to 95,000 distinct CDR3 sequences, 14% to 15% of them seen just once. V gene TRBV20-1 combines with J gene TRBJ1-5, with 8 bases aligning to TRBD1. This TCR was sampled from an adult who was a healthcare worker with PCR-confirmed SARS-CoV-2 infection or an uninfected control (not recorded which). Sequenced sample: whole blood. CDR3 loop: CSASGGSNQPQHF. CDR3 nucleotide sequence: TGCAGTGCCTCAGGGGGCAGCAATCAGCCCCAGCATTTT.